Shown below are 3 T cell receptor beta chains from a single sample sequenced in a study of shared clonotypes between healthy human individuals. Here immunoSEQ multiplex PCR was the method, and the copy in TCRdb shows in-frame clones only, minus some. The sample includes approximately 650,000 clones, around 95% of them seen just once. As defined, naive CD8 cells were CD45RO-negative and positively selected for CCR7, with terminally differentiated effector memory CD45RA+ cells excluded. Sequencing was performed on naive CD8+ T cells sorted from blood. The source is a young woman in good health.

V usage is TRBV10-3 and J usage is TRBJ1-1; D unresolved. Looked up from germline, CDR1 is ENHRY and CDR2 is SYGVKD. V was clipped by 0 bases and J by 8 bases, with 4 bases between them. CDR3 length equals 11 residues. This CDR3 is CAISESGEAFF. CDR3 DNA sequence: TGTGCCATCAGTGAGTCGGGGGAAGCTTTCTTT.

This sequence joins TRBV9 and TRBJ2-1, with D perhaps TRBD1 (5 bases). The germline V gene has CDR1 SGDLS and CDR2 YYNGEE. The V and J ends lost 1 base and 9 bases respectively, with 8 bases between them. The CDR3 has 12 amino acids. The CDR3 loop is CASSVQGGEQFF. For the CDR3, the DNA is TGTGCCAGCAGCGTACAGGGCGGTGAGCAGTTCTTC.

The V gene is TRBV28, the J gene TRBJ2-1; D gene ambiguous. Trimming pared 6 bases from V and 8 bases from J, leaving 23 bases between. The germline V gene encodes CDR1 MDHEN and CDR2 SYDVKM. The CDR3 consists of 16 residues. This CDR3 reads CASRPRRAAYLDEQFF. CDR3 in DNA: TGTGCCAGCAGGCCGCGCCGGGCCGCATATCTGGATGAGCAGTTCTTC.